Included here is one TCR beta chain sequence, with context. The sample originates from a study of cytomegalovirus exposure and HLA in healthy donors. With 60 Vbeta and 13 Jbeta primers, the PCR was carried out. Here immunoSEQ multiplex PCR was the method, and the copy in TCRdb shows in-frame clones only, minus some. The data show about 190,000 clones, more than 65% seen once. Germline CDR1 and CDR2: MDHEN and SYDVKM. The CDR3 is 15 amino acids. V was cut by 7 bases and J by 2 bases, with 18 bases left in between. The sample was PBMCs. The chain joins TRBV28 to TRBJ2-7; D ambiguous. The clonotype was recovered from a woman in her thirties in good health and CMV-seropositive. CDR3 region: CASNLASVYPYEQYF. As DNA, the CDR3 is TGTGCCAGCAACTTAGCCTCGGTCTACCCCTACGAGCAGTACTTC.